Below are 23 T cell receptor beta chains sequenced from a single sample in a study of blood T cell repertoires in COVID-19. TCRdb's copy holds only in-frame clones and misses some; the assay was immunoSEQ multiplex PCR. The table has about 160,000 clones, less than 85% seen once. Sequencing was performed on peripheral blood. The receptors shown here come from a human donor with acute or convalescent COVID-19. The donor label of this sample is uncertain.

This rearrangement joins TRBV25-1 to TRBJ2-3, with a weak D call TRBD1 (6 bases). The CDR3 spans 15 residues. CDR1 and CDR2 (germline): MGHDK, SYGVNS. The V and J ends lost 2 bases and 8 bases respectively, with 17 bases between them. The CDR3 coding sequence is TGTGCCAGCAGTGAACAGGGTGGGGGCCGTGGTACGCAGTATTTT. It translates to CASSEQGGGRGTQYF. The full variable domain, in which reference TRBV25-1 and TRBJ2-3 provide the parts outside the CDR3, is EADIYQTPRYLVIGTGKKITLECSQTMGHDKMYWYQQDPGMELHLIHYSYGVNSTEKGDLSSESTVSRIRTEHFPLTLESARPSHTSQYLCASSEQGGGRGTQYFGPGTRLTVL.

The rearrangement links TRBV9 to TRBJ2-3; 9 nucleotides align to TRBD1. CDR1 SGDLS and CDR2 YYNGEE come from the germline V gene. The CDR3 length is 14 residues. V shed 4 bases and J 3 bases; nucleotides not matched to a gene: 3. The CDR3 DNA reads as TGTGCCAGCAGCCGGGACAGGGCGACAGATACGCAGTATTTT. It yields the protein CASSRDRATDTQYF. The full variable domain, rest sourced from reference TRBV9 and TRBJ2-3, is DSGVTQTPKHLITATGQRVTLRCSPRSGDLSVYWYQQSLDQGLQFLIQYYNGEERAKGNILERFSAQQFPDLHSELNLSSLELGDSALYFCASSRDRATDTQYFGPGTRLTVL.

The V gene is TRBV9, the J gene TRBJ1-2; D unclear. Trimming removed 3 bases at V and 0 bases at J, with 27 bases between. The CDR3 loop spans 20 amino acids. The V gene's germline CDR1 is SGDLS and CDR2 YYNGEE. The CDR3 is CASSAVHTRDFIEANYGYTF. CDR3 bases: TGTGCCAGCAGCGCCGTACACACTCGCGACTTCATAGAAGCTAACTATGGCTACACCTTC.

V gene TRBV7-8 combines with J gene TRBJ2-3; D is possibly TRBD2 (5 bases). The CDR3 sequence is 14 residues long. Germline CDR1 and CDR2: SGHVS and FQNEAQ. V lost 6 bases, J lost 4 bases, and 14 bases lay in between. The CDR3 DNA reads TGTGCCAGCAGGCCGCCTCGAGCGGCAGATACGCAGTATTTT. Protein product: CASRPPRAADTQYF.

This sequence joins TRBV6-5 and TRBJ2-7; 7 bases are a match to TRBD1. With V trimmed by 6 bases and J by 5 bases, 10 bases remained unmatched. Germline V gives CDR1 MNHEY, CDR2 SVGAGI. The CDR3 is made up of 14 amino acids. CDR3 protein: CASRLDGQVHEQYF. CDR3 sequence (DNA): TGTGCCAGCAGACTTGACGGACAGGTCCACGAGCAGTACTTC.

The V gene is TRBV12-3 or TRBV12-4, the J gene TRBJ2-5; 11 bases are shared with TRBD2. The CDR3 covers 13 residues. V lost 10 bases and J lost 5; bases outside the gene matches: 6. CDR3: CATRLAGTETQYF. The CDR3 region has the DNA TGTGCCACCCGACTAGCGGGGACCGAGACCCAGTACTTC.

The V and J genes are TRBV7-6 and TRBJ1-3, with D possibly being TRBD1 (5 bases). Germline V lookup: CDR1 SGHVS, CDR2 FNYEAQ. The CDR3 has 17 residues. Deletions cut 0 bases from V and 0 bases from J, with 12 bases between. The CDR3 DNA is TGTGCCAGCAGCTTAGCGTCGGGGGTGTTCTCTGGAAACACCATATATTTT. Amino acids: CASSLASGVFSGNTIYF.

J is TRBJ1-2 and V is TRBV7-2; TRBD1 agrees at 11 bases. Germline V lookup: CDR1 SGHTA, CDR2 FQGNSA. The CDR3 contains 14 residues. V trimming: 6 bases; J trimming: 3 bases; junction bases outside the gene matches: 3. CDR3 sequence (DNA): TGTGCCAGCAGTGGACAGGGGGCCTACTATGGCTACACCTTC. Amino acids: CASSGQGAYYGYTF.

The V call is TRBV12-3 or TRBV12-4, the J call TRBJ1-1, with a weak D call TRBD1 (6 bases). There are 13 residues in the CDR3. Trimming cost V 7 bases and J 1 base, with 10 bases left between them. The CDR3 region has the DNA TGTGCCAGCAATGGGACACCGAACACTGAAGCTTTCTTT. Amino acid sequence: CASNGTPNTEAFF.

The chain joins TRBV18 to TRBJ1-1; D is possibly TRBD1 (5 bases). This CDR3 is built from 14 residues. CDR1 KGHSH and CDR2 LQKENI come from the germline V gene. V lost 3 bases and J 2 bases, leaving 10 bases between the germline ends. The CDR3 bases are TGTGCCAGCTCACCTAGGGACTTTAACACTGAAGCTTTCTTT. Its translation: CASSPRDFNTEAFF.

The chain couples TRBV7-8 to TRBJ1-1; D is possibly TRBD1 (6 bases). The CDR3 covers 15 residues. Germline CDR1 reads SGHVS; CDR2 reads FQNEAQ. The V end was cut by 0 bases, the J end by 0 bases, with 8 bases between. For the CDR3, the DNA is TGTGCCAGCAGCTTAGCTGCAGGGGTGAACACTGAAGCTTTCTTT. It yields the protein CASSLAAGVNTEAFF. Combining the CDR3 with reference TRBV7-8 and TRBJ1-1 gives the whole variable domain GAGVSQSPRYKVAKRGQDVALRCDPISGHVSLFWYQQALGQGPEFLTYFQNEAQLDKSGLPSDRFFAERPEGSVSTLKIQRTQQEDSAVYLCASSLAAGVNTEAFFGQGTRLTVV.

This chain uses TRBV9 with TRBJ1-1; weak D call: TRBD1 (5 bases). With 3 bases removed from V and 0 bases from J, the gap between germline ends came to 9 bases. The CDR3 runs to 14 residues. Looked up from germline, CDR1 is SGDLS and CDR2 is YYNGEE. The DNA for the CDR3 is TGTGCCAGCAGCGGGGGCCTAATGAACACTGAAGCTTTCTTT. Translating it yields CASSGGLMNTEAFF.

In its sample, this clone was seen a few times. The rearrangement joins TRBV5-4 to TRBJ1-2; TRBD1 aligns across 7 bases. Germline V gives CDR1 SGHNT, CDR2 YYREEE (reference sequence). The CDR3 is 16 amino acids. The ends lost 4 bases at V and 0 bases at J; junction bases unmatched: 9. The CDR3 spells CASSPRRTGANYGYTF. CDR3 nucleotides: TGTGCCAGCAGCCCAAGACGGACAGGAGCTAACTATGGCTACACCTTC. The variable domain in full, with the rest retrieved from reference TRBV5-4 and TRBJ1-2, is ETGVTQSPTHLIKTRGQQVTLRCSSQSGHNTVSWYQQALGQGPQFIFQYYREEENGRGNFPPRFSGLQFPNYSSELNVNALELDDSALYLCASSPRRTGANYGYTFGSGTRLTVV.

The V call is TRBV12-3 or TRBV12-4, the J call TRBJ1-1, with D unclear. The CDR3 runs 13 residues. With 8 bases removed from V and 5 bases from J, the gap between germline ends came to 15 bases. CDR3 protein: CASLAVGATEAFF. Written as DNA, the CDR3 is TGTGCCAGCCTAGCCGTCGGCGCGACTGAAGCTTTCTTT.

This chain connects TRBV11-2 to TRBJ2-3; 8 bases map to TRBD1. Trimming took 5 bases from V and 4 from J; bases not matched to a gene: 5. The V gene's germline CDR1 is SGHAT and CDR2 FQNNGV. The CDR3 has 14 residues. This chain's CDR3 is CASSPDRVADTQYF. CDR3 DNA: TGTGCCAGCAGCCCGGACAGGGTGGCAGATACGCAGTATTTT. Variable domain in full (rest from reference TRBV11-2 and TRBJ2-3): EAGVAQSPRYKIIEKRQSVAFWCNPISGHATLYWYQQILGQGPKLLIQFQNNGVVDDSQLPKDRFSAERLKGVDSTLKIQPAKLEDSAVYLCASSPDRVADTQYFGPGTRLTVL.

This CDR3 reads CASSLGPRGAGTEAFF. Written as DNA, the CDR3 is TGTGCCAGCAGCTTAGGTCCACGGGGGGCGGGAACTGAAGCTTTCTTT. The chain carries TRBV11-2 and TRBJ1-1; maybe TRBD1 (6 bases). CDR3 size: 16 residues. Germline V lookup: CDR1 SGHAT, CDR2 FQNNGV. V was trimmed by 1 base and J by 5 bases, leaving 17 bases between them. The full variable domain, in which reference TRBV11-2 and TRBJ1-1 provide the parts outside the CDR3, is EAGVAQSPRYKIIEKRQSVAFWCNPISGHATLYWYQQILGQGPKLLIQFQNNGVVDDSQLPKDRFSAERLKGVDSTLKIQPAKLEDSAVYLCASSLGPRGAGTEAFFGQGTRLTVV.

This clone came up a few times. V and J are TRBV9 and TRBJ1-1; a weak D match, TRBD1 (6 bases). V was clipped by 8 bases and J by 4 bases, with 18 bases between them. CDR1 and CDR2 from the germline V gene are SGDLS and YYNGEE. CDR3 size: 14 residues. The CDR3 sequence is CASDKRGIGTEAFF. CDR3 coding DNA: TGTGCCAGTGACAAGAGGGGGATCGGCACTGAAGCTTTCTTT. Based on the CDR3 plus reference TRBV9 and TRBJ1-1, the full variable domain is DSGVTQTPKHLITATGQRVTLRCSPRSGDLSVYWYQQSLDQGLQFLIQYYNGEERAKGNILERFSAQQFPDLHSELNLSSLELGDSALYFCASDKRGIGTEAFFGQGTRLTVV.

This clone has just one count. The genes are TRBV4-2 and TRBJ1-5; no clear D gene. Germline V lookup: CDR1 LGHNA, CDR2 YNFKEQ. CDR3 length equals 11 residues. V was shortened by 0 bases and J by 10 bases, with 4 bases between the two germline ends. The CDR3 sequence is CASSQDGPQHF. The CDR3 DNA reads TGTGCCAGCAGCCAAGATGGCCCCCAGCATTTT.

This clone was seen only once. V gene TRBV9 combines with J gene TRBJ1-2; D not certain. From germline, CDR1 is SGDLS and CDR2 YYNGEE. The V and J ends lost 0 bases and 2 bases respectively, with 8 bases between them. The CDR3 consists of 14 residues. CDR3 protein: CASSVGGLNYGYTF. CDR3 nucleotides: TGTGCCAGCAGCGTAGGAGGACTAAACTATGGCTACACCTTC.

This chain connects TRBV24-1 to TRBJ2-1; 9 bases are shared with TRBD2. Trimming at V came to 4 bases and at J to 2 bases, leaving 8 bases not matched to a gene. Germline loops: CDR1 KGHDR, CDR2 SFDVKD. This CDR3 has 17 residues. The CDR3 nucleotides read TGTGCCACCAGTGACTCCCTTAGCGGGGGCGCCTACAATGAGCAGTTCTTC. This encodes CATSDSLSGGAYNEQFF.

This chain uses TRBV6-5 with TRBJ2-7, with 7 bases that match TRBD2. CDR1 is MNHEY, CDR2 SVGAGI, per germline. V lost 3 bases and J lost 5; bases outside the gene matches: 7. There are 14 residues in the CDR3. The DNA for the CDR3 is TGTGCCAGCAGTTATCAGGGAGGGGTTAACGAGCAGTACTTC. This codes for CASSYQGGVNEQYF.

The chain uses TRBV24-1 and TRBJ1-2, with D perhaps matching TRBD1 (5 bases). V was trimmed by 2 bases and J by 3 bases, leaving 12 bases between them. Germline V gives CDR1 KGHDR, CDR2 SFDVKD. The CDR3 extends over 15 amino acids. The CDR3 region has the DNA TGTGCCACCAGTGATTCGAACCAGGGTGACTATGGCTACACCTTC. Protein product: CATSDSNQGDYGYTF.

The chain employs TRBV12-3 or TRBV12-4 and TRBJ2-7, with D tentatively TRBD2 (5 bases). The CDR3 has 13 amino acids. The V and J ends lost 6 bases and 2 bases respectively, with 11 bases between them. CDR3 sequence reads: CASSYGKAYEQYF. The CDR3 nucleotides read TGTGCCAGCAGCTACGGGAAGGCCTACGAGCAGTACTTC.